This is a list of T cell receptor beta chains from one sample in a study of metastatic and nonmetastatic thyroid tumors. TCRdb re-analyzed the PCR reads using MiXCR. The sample yields around 61,000 clones, 25% to 35% seen once. Sequenced: blood. The receptors derive from a female donor with papillary thyroid cancer or a benign thyroid nodule (not recorded which). Some clones in this sample may be carry-over from other donors' samples. Both conserved end residues are part of each CDR3. A D gene is named only where the DNA matches it firmly. Clone size is given for some rows only: seen once, a few or many times, or a class if the clone is expanded.

J: TRBJ2-3
D: TRBD2
size: many
V: TRBV7-2
CDR3: CASSLVAGAVDTQYF
DNA: TGTGCCAGCAGCTTAGTAGCGGGAGCGGTTGATACGCAGTATTTT

J: TRBJ2-2
D: TRBD1
size: few
V: TRBV6-4
CDR3: CASSPGTGDTGELFF
DNA: TGTGCCAGCAGTCCCGGGACAGGGGACACCGGGGAGCTGTTTTTT

J: TRBJ1-2
D: -
size: -
V: TRBV19
CDR3: CASTIGGIGQLANYGYTF
DNA: TGTGCCAGTACCATAGGGGGAATCGGACAGTTAGCTAACTATGGCTACACCTTC

J: TRBJ1-1
D: -
size: few
V: TRBV12-3/TRBV12-4
CDR3: CASSAGMNTEAFF
DNA: TGTGCCAGCAGCGCAGGGATGAACACTGAAGCTTTCTTT

J: TRBJ2-5
D: -
size: few
V: TRBV2
CDR3: CASSFGHAQETQYF
DNA: TGTGCCAGCAGTTTCGGACATGCCCAAGAGACCCAGTACTTT

J: TRBJ2-1
D: TRBD2
size: -
V: TRBV24-1
CDR3: CATSEAASGGSGNEQFF
DNA: TGTGCCACCTCCGAAGCGGCTAGCGGGGGTTCGGGCAATGAGCAGTTCTTC

J: TRBJ2-2
D: -
size: -
V: TRBV28
CDR3: CASSLYLPGQGHTGELFF
DNA: TGTGCCAGCAGTTTATATCTCCCGGGCCAGGGGCACACCGGGGAGCTGTTTTTT

J: TRBJ1-5
D: -
size: medium-sized
V: TRBV19
CDR3: CASSPPQYSNQPQHF
DNA: TGTGCCAGTAGTCCCCCCCAGTATAGCAATCAGCCCCAGCATTTT

J: TRBJ1-1
D: -
size: -
V: TRBV20-1
CDR3: CSARGLGVGNTEAFF
DNA: TGCAGTGCTAGGGGTCTTGGGGTGGGGAACACTGAAGCTTTCTTT

J: TRBJ1-4
D: TRBD1
size: -
V: TRBV10-3
CDR3: CAISEQGEATNEKLFF
DNA: TGTGCCATCAGTGAGCAGGGGGAGGCAACTAATGAAAAACTGTTTTTT

J: TRBJ2-1
D: -
size: -
V: TRBV5-1
CDR3: CASSLASGFQGGNEQFF
DNA: TGCGCCAGCAGCTTGGCCTCGGGCTTCCAGGGGGGCAATGAGCAGTTCTTC

J: TRBJ1-2
D: -
size: -
V: TRBV6-1
CDR3: CASSGDGRQGFGYTF
DNA: TGTGCCAGCAGTGGAGACGGGCGGCAGGGCTTTGGCTACACCTTC

J: TRBJ2-3
D: TRBD2
size: -
V: TRBV7-2
CDR3: CASSLRGRARTQYF
DNA: TGTGCCAGCAGCTTACGGGGGAGGGCCAGAACGCAGTATTTT

J: TRBJ2-6
D: -
size: -
V: TRBV19
CDR3: CASSISEAGANVLTF
DNA: TGTGCCAGTAGTATCAGCGAGGCTGGGGCCAACGTCCTGACTTTC

J: TRBJ1-4
D: -
size: many
V: TRBV27
CDR3: CASSTEGDEKLFF
DNA: TGTGCCAGCAGTACCGAAGGGGATGAAAAACTGTTTTTT

J: TRBJ1-4
D: -
size: few
V: TRBV25-1
CDR3: CASSIGEDNEKLFF
DNA: TGTGCCAGCAGTATTGGGGAGGATAATGAAAAACTGTTTTTT

J: TRBJ2-1
D: -
size: -
V: TRBV30
CDR3: CAWTKRNEQFF
DNA: TGTGCCTGGACGAAGCGCAATGAGCAGTTCTTC

J: TRBJ1-2
D: -
size: -
V: TRBV6-1
CDR3: CASRKAGDYGYTF
DNA: TGTGCCAGCAGAAAAGCCGGGGACTATGGCTACACCTTC

J: TRBJ2-1
D: TRBD2
size: -
V: TRBV6-1
CDR3: CASIRTSASSYNEQFF
DNA: TGTGCCAGCATTCGGACTAGCGCGAGCTCCTACAATGAGCAGTTCTTC

J: TRBJ1-2
D: TRBD1
size: -
V: TRBV14
CDR3: CASSRPGTGYYGYTF
DNA: TGTGCCAGCAGCCGGCCCGGGACAGGGTACTATGGCTACACCTTC

J: TRBJ2-3
D: -
size: -
V: TRBV20-1
CDR3: CSAIRGGRADTQYF
DNA: TGCAGTGCTATCAGAGGGGGAAGGGCAGATACGCAGTATTTT

J: TRBJ2-7
D: -
size: few
V: TRBV12-3/TRBV12-4
CDR3: CASSSGTLEYEQYF
DNA: TGTGCCAGCAGTTCCGGGACTCTCGAGTACGAGCAGTACTTC

J: TRBJ2-5
D: TRBD2
size: -
V: TRBV6-4
CDR3: CASRRLAGYQETQYF
DNA: TGTGCCAGCAGAAGACTAGCGGGATACCAAGAGACCCAGTACTTC

J: TRBJ2-7
D: -
size: -
V: TRBV27
CDR3: CASSLHSSYEQYF
DNA: TGTGCCAGCAGTTTGCACAGTTCCTACGAGCAGTACTTC

J: TRBJ2-6
D: -
size: once
V: TRBV19
CDR3: CASSIALRGSGANVLTF
DNA: TGTGCCAGTAGTATCGCTTTGAGGGGTTCTGGGGCCAACGTCCTGACTTTC

J: TRBJ2-2
D: TRBD2
size: -
V: TRBV11-2
CDR3: CASSLELAGNTGELFF
DNA: TGTGCCAGCAGCTTAGAACTAGCGGGGAACACCGGGGAGCTGTTTTTT

J: TRBJ2-3
D: -
size: -
V: TRBV6-1
CDR3: CASSEQGEGTDTQYF
DNA: TGTGCCAGCAGCGAACAGGGTGAGGGTACAGATACGCAGTATTTT

J: TRBJ1-1
D: -
size: medium-sized
V: TRBV6-1
CDR3: CASAEGGGFGYTEAFF
DNA: TGTGCCAGCGCGGAGGGCGGGGGCTTCGGGTACACTGAAGCTTTCTTT

J: TRBJ1-6
D: -
size: -
V: TRBV28
CDR3: CASSTGPSYNSPLHF
DNA: TGTGCCAGCAGTACAGGACCCTCCTATAATTCACCCCTCCACTTT

J: TRBJ1-2
D: -
size: medium-sized
V: TRBV2
CDR3: CASSGQGKQGGYTF
DNA: TGTGCCAGCAGCGGCCAAGGGAAGCAAGGTGGCTACACCTTC

J: TRBJ2-1
D: TRBD2
size: few
V: TRBV11-3
CDR3: CASSFTPSGSYNEQFF
DNA: TGTGCCAGCAGCTTTACCCCTAGCGGGTCCTACAATGAGCAGTTCTTC

J: TRBJ2-7
D: TRBD1
size: -
V: TRBV20-1
CDR3: CSAGTGKAYEQYF
DNA: TGCAGTGCCGGGACAGGGAAGGCCTACGAGCAGTACTTC

J: TRBJ2-3
D: -
size: -
V: TRBV24-1
CDR3: CATSDFSTGRGPDTQYF
DNA: TGTGCCACCAGTGATTTTTCGACAGGGAGGGGGCCAGATACGCAGTATTTT

J: TRBJ1-1
D: -
size: -
V: TRBV28
CDR3: CTSSVPGDTEAFF
DNA: TGTACCAGCTCCGTTCCTGGGGACACTGAAGCTTTCTTT

J: TRBJ2-5
D: -
size: many
V: TRBV12-3/TRBV12-4
CDR3: CASSRIDKGETQYF
DNA: TGTGCCAGCAGCCGGATTGACAAAGGGGAGACCCAGTACTTC

J: TRBJ2-7
D: TRBD2
size: -
V: TRBV20-1
CDR3: CSASRLAGGVNEQYF
DNA: TGCAGTGCTAGTCGCCTAGCGGGAGGCGTGAACGAGCAGTACTTC

J: TRBJ2-7
D: -
size: -
V: TRBV7-9
CDR3: CASRSPGPAYEQYF
DNA: TGTGCCAGCCGCTCCCCGGGACCTGCCTACGAGCAGTACTTC

J: TRBJ2-3
D: -
size: -
V: TRBV4-1
CDR3: CASSQVAEKTDTQYF
DNA: TGCGCCAGCAGCCAAGTCGCGGAGAAAACAGATACGCAGTATTTT

J: TRBJ2-7
D: TRBD2
size: -
V: TRBV6-2/TRBV6-3
CDR3: CASSYSATSGRTSYEQYF
DNA: TGTGCCAGCAGTTACTCGGCCACTAGCGGGAGAACGTCCTACGAGCAGTACTTC

J: TRBJ1-4
D: -
size: few
V: TRBV28
CDR3: CASSTQTDEKLFF
DNA: TGTGCCAGCAGCACCCAGACAGATGAAAAACTGTTTTTT

J: TRBJ2-2
D: TRBD2
size: few
V: TRBV12-3/TRBV12-4
CDR3: CASRPTSVTNTGELFF
DNA: TGTGCCAGCAGACCCACTAGCGTAACGAACACCGGGGAGCTGTTTTTT

J: TRBJ2-1
D: -
size: many
V: TRBV3-1
CDR3: CASSHGPFSEQFF
DNA: TGTGCCAGCAGCCACGGACCCTTTAGTGAGCAGTTCTTC